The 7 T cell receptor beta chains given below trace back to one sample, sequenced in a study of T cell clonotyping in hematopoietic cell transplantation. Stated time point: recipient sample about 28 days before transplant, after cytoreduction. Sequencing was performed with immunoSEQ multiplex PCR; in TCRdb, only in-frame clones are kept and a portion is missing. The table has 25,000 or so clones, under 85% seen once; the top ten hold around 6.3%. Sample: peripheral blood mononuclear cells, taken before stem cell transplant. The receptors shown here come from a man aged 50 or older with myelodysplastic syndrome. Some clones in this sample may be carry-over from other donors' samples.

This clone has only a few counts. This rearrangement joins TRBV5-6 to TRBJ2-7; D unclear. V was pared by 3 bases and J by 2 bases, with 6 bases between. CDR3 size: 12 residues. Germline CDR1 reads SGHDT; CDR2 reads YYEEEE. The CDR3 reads CASSSLPYEQYF. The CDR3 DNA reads TGTGCCAGCAGCTCTCTCCCCTACGAGCAGTACTTC.

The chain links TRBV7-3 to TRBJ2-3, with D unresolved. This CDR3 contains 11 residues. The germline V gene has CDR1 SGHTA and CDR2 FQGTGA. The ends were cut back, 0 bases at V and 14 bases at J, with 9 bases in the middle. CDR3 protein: CASSLTEDLYF. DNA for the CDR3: TGTGCCAGCAGCTTAACAGAGGATCTGTATTTT.

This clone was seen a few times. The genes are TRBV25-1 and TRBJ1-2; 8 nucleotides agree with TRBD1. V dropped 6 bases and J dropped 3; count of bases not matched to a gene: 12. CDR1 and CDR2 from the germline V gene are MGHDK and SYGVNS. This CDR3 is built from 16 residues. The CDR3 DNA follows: TGTGCCAGCAGGGGAGTGGGAGTGACAGGGGACTATGGCTACACCTTC. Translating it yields CASRGVGVTGDYGYTF.

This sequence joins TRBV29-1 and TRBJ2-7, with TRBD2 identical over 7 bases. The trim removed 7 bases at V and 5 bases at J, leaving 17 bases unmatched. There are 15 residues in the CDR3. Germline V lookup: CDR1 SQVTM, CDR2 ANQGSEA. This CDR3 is CSGWPWGSGDDEQYF. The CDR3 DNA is TGCAGCGGGTGGCCTTGGGGGAGCGGGGACGACGAGCAGTACTTC.

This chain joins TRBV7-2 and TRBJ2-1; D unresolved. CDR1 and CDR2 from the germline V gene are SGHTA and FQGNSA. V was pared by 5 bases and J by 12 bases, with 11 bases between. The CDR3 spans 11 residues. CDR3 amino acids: CASSPPFGQFF. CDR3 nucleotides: TGTGCCAGCAGCCCGCCTTTTGGGCAGTTCTTC.

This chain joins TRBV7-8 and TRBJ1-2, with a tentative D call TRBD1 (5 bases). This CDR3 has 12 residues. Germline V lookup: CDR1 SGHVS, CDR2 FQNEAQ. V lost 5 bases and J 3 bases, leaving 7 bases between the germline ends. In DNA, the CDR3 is TGTGCCAGCAGCGGGGGTTACTATGGCTACACCTTC. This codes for CASSGGYYGYTF.

The CDR3 region is CASSLARASGGSYNEQFF. The CDR3 region has the DNA TGTGCCAGCAGCTTAGCGCGGGCTAGCGGGGGGTCCTACAATGAGCAGTTCTTC. The J gene is TRBJ2-1, the V gene TRBV7-9; 11 nucleotides align to TRBD2. The CDR3 spans 18 residues. Germline lookup yields CDR1 SEHNR and CDR2 FQNEAQ (reference sequence). The V segment lost 0 bases and the J segment 1 base; nucleotides outside the gene matches: 5.